The source of this T cell receptor (beta chain) is a study of CD8 T cells in ankylosing spondylitis. The CDR3 spans 14 residues. V trimming: 4 bases; J trimming: 7 bases; junction bases outside the gene matches: 6. Study conclusions and caveats: Researchers reportedly found disease-linked clones significantly enriched in matched ankylosing spondylitis synovial fluid. Existing reports had already noted some motif variants in reactive arthritis synovial fluid and blood.

As the method for making TCR beta libraries, quantitative 5'-RACE with molecular barcodes was used. TCRdb fed the 5' RACE reads into MiXCR, producing one record per CDR3 protein. Of 300,000 to 350,000 distinct CDR3 sequences listed, around 21% are singletons. As concerns this clonotype: What it binds is not known.

The chain carries TRBV12-3 or TRBV12-4 and TRBJ1-4; 7 nucleotides agree with TRBD1. Sequencing used blood, either unsorted or a sorted T cell fraction (not recorded which). The clonotype was recovered from a female donor with ankylosing spondylitis or in good health (not recorded which). The CDR3 protein is CASSWQEGAEKLFF. CDR3 in DNA: TGTGCCAGCAGTTGGCAGGAGGGGGCTGAAAAACTGTTTTTT.